This entry describes one T cell receptor beta chain. V lost 8 bases and J lost 4; bases outside the gene matches: 12. CDR3 length: 15 amino acids. PCR involved 60 Vbeta and 13 Jbeta primers. Profiled with immunoSEQ multiplex PCR; TCRdb holds only in-frame clones, not every one. The table includes some 200,000 clones, 70% to 85% detected once. This record belongs to a study of cytomegalovirus exposure and HLA in healthy donors. The specimen sequenced was PBMCs. The rearrangement links TRBV5-3 to TRBJ2-7, with 10 bases identical to TRBD1. TRBV5-3 has ORF status, its function being uncertain. This TCR was recovered from a woman aged 40 to 50 in good health and CMV-seronegative. The CDR3 nucleotides are TGTGCCAGCGCGAAACGGGACAGGGGACCTTACGAGCAGTACTTC. Protein sequence: CASAKRDRGPYEQYF.